These 13 T cell receptor beta chains originate from one sample sequenced in a study of PD-L1 blockade in urothelial cancer. Sequenced by immunoSEQ multiplex PCR; TCRdb stores in-frame clones only, minus some. The data show 48,000 or so clones, around 88% seen once. Documented time point: pretreatment peripheral blood. The sequencing here drew on PBMCs, taken around atezolizumab (anti-PD-L1) treatment. The source of these receptors is a woman aged 55-70 years with urothelial cancer.

The rearrangement uses TRBV5-5 and TRBJ1-4; D is possibly TRBD1 (6 bases). The length of the CDR3 is 14 residues. Germline-derived CDR1 and CDR2 are SGHKS and YYEKEE (reference sequence). V gave up 6 bases and J gave up 8 bases, with 17 bases separating them. The CDR3 nucleotides read TGTGCCAGCACCCTATCGACAGGTCAGGAAAAACTGTTTTTT. Translated, it gives CASTLSTGQEKLFF.

This chain joins TRBV28 and TRBJ1-3, with TRBD1 matching over 11 bases. The CDR3 runs 17 residues. In germline, CDR1 is MDHEN, CDR2 SYDVKM. J lost 5 bases, V lost 4 bases, and 10 bases had no gene match. The CDR3 DNA is TGTGCCAGCAGTTCCTACCGGGACAGGGGGAACCGAAACACCATATATTTT. Amino acid sequence: CASSSYRDRGNRNTIYF.

Here the CDR3 DNA reads TGTGCCAGCAGCGCGGACAGGGTAGCCGTCCTGACTTTC. Translating gives CASSADRVAVLTF. This chain joins TRBV9 and TRBJ2-6, with 8 bases fitting TRBD1. The CDR3 runs 13 residues. J lost 12 bases, V lost 3 bases, and 5 bases had no gene match. The V gene's germline CDR1 is SGDLS and CDR2 YYNGEE.

The genes are TRBV11-1 and TRBJ1-4; TRBD1 matches 11 bases. Germline V CDR1 and CDR2: SGHAT, FQDESV (reference sequence). The CDR3 runs to 16 residues. The junction had 6 bases not matched to a gene; V was cut back by 6 bases and J by 3 bases. The CDR3: CASRRTGGASNEKLFF. The DNA for the CDR3 is TGTGCCAGCAGGAGGACAGGGGGCGCATCTAATGAAAAACTGTTTTTT.

This chain joins TRBV20-1 and TRBJ2-7; TRBD2 might be the D (7 bases). CDR1 DFQATT and CDR2 SNEGSKA come from the germline V gene (reference sequence). This CDR3 has 11 residues. CDR3 DNA sequence: TGCAGGGGAGGGGGTCCTTACGAGCAGTACTTC. This sequence encodes CRGGGPYEQYF.

This sequence joins TRBV5-4 and TRBJ2-5; 8 nucleotides match TRBD2. Trimming at V came to 4 bases and at J to 5 bases, leaving 10 bases not matched to a gene. Germline V gene data show CDR1 as SGHNT and CDR2 as YYREEE (reference sequence). The CDR3 is made up of 15 amino acids. The CDR3 region has the DNA TGTGCCAGCAGCACCGGGGGGGTTAGGGTGGAGACCCAGTACTTC. Translation gives CASSTGGVRVETQYF.

The gene calls are TRBV5-1 and TRBJ2-7, with TRBD2 identical over 11 bases. The CDR3 totals 16 residues. CDR1 and CDR2 from the germline V gene are SGHRS and YFSETQ. V lost 1 base to trimming and J lost 3 bases; unmatched junction nucleotides: 6. CDR3 DNA: TGCGCCAGCAGCTTGTTAGCGGGAGGGAATCTCTACGAGCAGTACTTC. Encoded protein: CASSLLAGGNLYEQYF.

The chain recombines TRBV5-1 with TRBJ2-3; TRBD2 agrees at 11 bases. This CDR3 is 15 amino acids long. Per the germline V gene, CDR1 is SGHRS and CDR2 is YFSETQ. J was trimmed by 0 bases and V by 7 bases; bases with no gene match: 4. The CDR3 region is CASRLAGSSTDTQYF. Here the CDR3 DNA reads TGCGCCAGCCGACTAGCGGGGTCTAGCACAGATACGCAGTATTTT.

This chain uses TRBV10-3 with TRBJ2-3, with TRBD2 matching 13 bases. The germline CDR1 and CDR2 sequences are ENHRY and SYGVKD. The CDR3 extends over 16 amino acids. V was clipped by 7 bases and J by 2 bases; unmatched bases: 6. This chain's CDR3 is CAITDGTSGITDTQYF. The CDR3 DNA follows: TGTGCCATCACTGACGGGACTAGCGGGATCACAGATACGCAGTATTTT.

The chain joins TRBV27 to TRBJ2-1, with a tentative D call TRBD1 (7 bases). The CDR3 consists of 14 residues. With 4 bases removed from V and 12 bases from J, the gap between germline ends came to 19 bases. Germline lookup yields CDR1 MNHEY and CDR2 SMNVEV (reference sequence). For the CDR3, the DNA is TGTGCCAGCAGTTACTCACTCCAGGGGGGAGGGCAGTTCTTC. This codes for CASSYSLQGGGQFF.

The chain carries TRBV27 and TRBJ2-7, with a tentative D call TRBD1 (6 bases). The V and J ends lost 3 bases and 3 bases respectively, with 24 bases between them. This CDR3 has 18 residues. Germline loops: CDR1 MNHEY, CDR2 SMNVEV (reference sequence). In DNA form, the CDR3 reads TGTGCCAGCAGTTTTTTTTCCCCAAAGCGGACAGAAAGCTACGAGCAGTACTTC. Amino acid sequence: CASSFFSPKRTESYEQYF.

The chain uses TRBV6-4 and TRBJ2-1; a possible D gene is TRBD1 (5 bases). Germline V CDR1 and CDR2: MRHNA, SNTAGT. Trimming stripped 2 bases from V and 9 bases from J, with 8 bases between. This CDR3 comprises 12 residues. In DNA form, the CDR3 reads TGTGCCAGCAGTGACCCTCAGGGTGAGCAGTTCTTC. Amino acid sequence: CASSDPQGEQFF.

Details on this clone: A much larger clone is a single base away; this may be a read error. The rearrangement joins TRBV5-4 to TRBJ2-7; D perhaps matches TRBD2 (5 bases). Germline-derived CDR1 and CDR2 are SGHNT and YYREEE (reference sequence). CDR3 length equals 15 residues. The ends were cut back, 4 bases at V and 3 bases at J, with 17 bases in the middle. As DNA, the CDR3 is TGTGCCAGCAGCACCTTCGATACTAGTTTCTACGAGCAGTACTTC. This gives the protein CASSTFDTSFYEQYF.